This TCR beta chain was captured in a study of Graves' ophthalmopathy and Graves' hyperthyroidism. This CDR3 has 13 residues. V lost 7 bases and J lost 2; bases outside the gene matches: 4. Germline V CDR1 and CDR2: MNHEY, SVGAGI. Beta-chain TCR CDR3 regions were amplified from RNA transcripts. Second-round multiplex PCR came after first-round RT-PCR with HTBI primers. TCRdb re-analysed the multiplex PCR reads in MiXCR, keeping a single row per CDR3 protein. Of about 1.2 million distinct CDR3 sequences in the sample, less than 45% were seen once. Sequencing input: peripheral blood or thyroid tissue (not recorded which). The origin of this receptor is an adult man with Graves' hyperthyroidism. The chain carries TRBV6-5 and TRBJ1-2; 7 bases fit TRBD1. The CDR3 loop is CASIGGANYGYTF. CDR3 DNA: TGTGCCAGCATAGGGGGCGCGAACTATGGCTACACCTTC.